This TCR beta chain was captured by sequencing in a study of Ad26.COV2.S vaccination and SARS-CoV-2 variants. About the study: Ad26.COV2.S arm of COV1001 included the donor. Doses of Ad26.COV2.S were injected into muscle once or twice, 56 days apart.

The treatment denotes: roughly 19 received Ad26.COV2.S at low or high dose, single or two shots; 5 received placebo; per-sample allocation not given. Material that was analyzed had been drawn on day 63 after the first vaccine or placebo injection. In germline, CDR1 is GTSNPN, CDR2 SVGIG (reference sequence). Trimming stripped 0 bases from V and 10 bases from J, with 25 bases between. The CDR3 consists of 18 residues. Assay: immunoSEQ multiplex PCR; the TCRdb copy retains only in-frame clones and omits some. The sample holds 300,000 to 400,000 clones, about 82% seen once. The origin of this receptor is a person aged 18-65 years who received the Ad26.COV2.S COVID-19 vaccine or a placebo. The chain carries TRBV30 and TRBJ1-6; the D gene is possibly TRBD1 (6 bases). This sample comprised peripheral blood, obtained in a trial of Ad26.COV2.S vaccine versus placebo. This chain's CDR3 is CAWSVFFSGTTGDSPLHF. CDR3 nucleotide sequence: TGTGCCTGGAGTGTGTTCTTTTCTGGGACGACAGGAGACTCACCCCTCCACTTT.